Presented here are 7 T cell receptor beta chains from one specimen sequenced in a study of T-cell reconstitution after alpha-beta-depleted transplantation in children. Unique molecular identifiers were built into the TCRbeta library. TCRdb reprocessed the PCR reads with MiXCR, giving one entry per CDR3 protein. The sample lists 400,000 to 450,000 distinct CDR3 sequences; 43% were seen once. This sample comprised PBMCs, obtained before TCRalphabeta/CD19-depleted stem cell transplant. These TCRs come from a girl aged 2 to 10 with aplastic anemia, due to receive a stem cell transplant.

This rearrangement joins TRBV20-1 to TRBJ2-3; either TRBD1 or TRBD2 may supply D (7 bases each). Germline CDR1 DFQATT, CDR2 SNEGSKA (reference sequence). The CDR3 consists of 15 residues. With 2 bases removed from V and 7 bases from J, the gap between germline ends came to 19 bases. CDR3 nucleotides: TGCAGTGCTAGAAGCAGGGGGGGAACGACGCATACGCAGTATTTT. It is translated as CSARSRGGTTHTQYF.

The table lists this clonotype with many counts. The J gene is TRBJ2-6, the V gene TRBV5-6, with D perhaps matching TRBD1 or TRBD2 (5 bases each). The CDR3 contains 14 residues. V was shortened by 7 bases and J by 1 base, with 9 bases between the two germline ends. The germline V gene has CDR1 SGHDT and CDR2 YYEEEE. The DNA for the CDR3 is TGTGCCAGCTATTGGGGGTCTGGGGCCAACGTCCTGACTTTC. Translating gives CASYWGSGANVLTF.

This clonotype was recorded at least ten times. J is TRBJ2-3 and V is TRBV29-1; D gene ambiguous. CDR1 is SQVTM and CDR2 is ANQGSEA in the germline V gene. The CDR3 extends over 13 amino acids. Trimming stripped 4 bases from V and 4 bases from J, with 12 bases between. The CDR3 DNA follows: TGCAGCGTTGCCCCCGGCCAGGCAGATACGCAGTATTTT. This gives the protein CSVAPGQADTQYF.

As concerns this clonotype: An end of the junction differs from the germline gene, which may be a read error. The chain has TRBV3-1 and TRBJ2-5; D remains unclear. The CDR3 consists of 19 residues. Germline V gene data show CDR1 as LGHDT and CDR2 as YNNKEL (reference sequence). This CDR3 reads CACSQKGSHGSKWGETQYF. The CDR3 DNA reads as TGTGCCTGCAGCCAAAAGGGCTCGCACGGATCTAAATGGGGAGAGACCCAGTACTTC.

The V and J genes are TRBV7-2 and TRBJ2-7, with D uncertain. Trimming removed 2 bases from V and 0 bases from J, with 14 bases in between. The germline V gene has CDR1 SGHTA and CDR2 FQGNSA. The CDR3 totals 16 residues. The CDR3 spells CASSLYVEWGSYEQYF. As DNA, the CDR3 is TGTGCCAGCAGCTTATATGTGGAGTGGGGCTCCTACGAGCAGTACTTC.

This clonotype has ten or more counts. The J gene is TRBJ2-2, the V gene TRBV7-9; weak D call: TRBD1 (6 bases). V shed 4 bases and J shed 7 bases, with 25 bases lying between them. Germline CDR1 reads SEHNR; CDR2 reads FQNEAQ (reference sequence). This CDR3 spans 18 amino acids. CDR3 DNA sequence: TGTGCCAGCAGCTCGCCCCTGGGGGTCCACAGGGCGAACGGGGAGCTGTTTTTT. It encodes CASSSPLGVHRANGELFF.

The chain carries TRBV5-1 and TRBJ2-1; 10 bases fit TRBD2. V shed 0 bases, J shed 0 bases, and the junction held 9 bases outside the gene matches. This CDR3 contains 19 residues. In germline, CDR1 is SGHRS, CDR2 YFSETQ. The DNA of the CDR3 is TGCGCCAGCAGCTTGGCGGCTAGCGGGGGCCCCCTCTCCTACAATGAGCAGTTCTTC. Amino acid sequence: CASSLAASGGPLSYNEQFF. Full variable domain (rest looked up from reference TRBV5-1 and TRBJ2-1): KAGVTQTPRYLIKTRGQQVTLSCSPISGHRSVSWYQQTPGQGLQFLFEYFSETQRNKGNFPGRFSGRQFSNSRSEMNVSTLELGDSALYLCASSLAASGGPLSYNEQFFGPGTRLTVL.